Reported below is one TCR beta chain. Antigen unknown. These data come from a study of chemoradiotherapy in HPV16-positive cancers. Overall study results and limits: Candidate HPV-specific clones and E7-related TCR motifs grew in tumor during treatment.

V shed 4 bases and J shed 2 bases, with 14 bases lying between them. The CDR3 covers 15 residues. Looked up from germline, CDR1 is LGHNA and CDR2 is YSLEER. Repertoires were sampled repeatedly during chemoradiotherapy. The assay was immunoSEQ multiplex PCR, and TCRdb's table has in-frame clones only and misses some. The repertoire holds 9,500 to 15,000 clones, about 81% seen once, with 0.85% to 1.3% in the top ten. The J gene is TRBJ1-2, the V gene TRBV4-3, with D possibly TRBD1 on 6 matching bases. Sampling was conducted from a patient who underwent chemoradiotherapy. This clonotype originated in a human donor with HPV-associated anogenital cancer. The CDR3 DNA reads TGCGCCAGCAGCCCCTTCGGGGGCAGCAACTATGGCTACACCTTC. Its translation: CASSPFGGSNYGYTF.